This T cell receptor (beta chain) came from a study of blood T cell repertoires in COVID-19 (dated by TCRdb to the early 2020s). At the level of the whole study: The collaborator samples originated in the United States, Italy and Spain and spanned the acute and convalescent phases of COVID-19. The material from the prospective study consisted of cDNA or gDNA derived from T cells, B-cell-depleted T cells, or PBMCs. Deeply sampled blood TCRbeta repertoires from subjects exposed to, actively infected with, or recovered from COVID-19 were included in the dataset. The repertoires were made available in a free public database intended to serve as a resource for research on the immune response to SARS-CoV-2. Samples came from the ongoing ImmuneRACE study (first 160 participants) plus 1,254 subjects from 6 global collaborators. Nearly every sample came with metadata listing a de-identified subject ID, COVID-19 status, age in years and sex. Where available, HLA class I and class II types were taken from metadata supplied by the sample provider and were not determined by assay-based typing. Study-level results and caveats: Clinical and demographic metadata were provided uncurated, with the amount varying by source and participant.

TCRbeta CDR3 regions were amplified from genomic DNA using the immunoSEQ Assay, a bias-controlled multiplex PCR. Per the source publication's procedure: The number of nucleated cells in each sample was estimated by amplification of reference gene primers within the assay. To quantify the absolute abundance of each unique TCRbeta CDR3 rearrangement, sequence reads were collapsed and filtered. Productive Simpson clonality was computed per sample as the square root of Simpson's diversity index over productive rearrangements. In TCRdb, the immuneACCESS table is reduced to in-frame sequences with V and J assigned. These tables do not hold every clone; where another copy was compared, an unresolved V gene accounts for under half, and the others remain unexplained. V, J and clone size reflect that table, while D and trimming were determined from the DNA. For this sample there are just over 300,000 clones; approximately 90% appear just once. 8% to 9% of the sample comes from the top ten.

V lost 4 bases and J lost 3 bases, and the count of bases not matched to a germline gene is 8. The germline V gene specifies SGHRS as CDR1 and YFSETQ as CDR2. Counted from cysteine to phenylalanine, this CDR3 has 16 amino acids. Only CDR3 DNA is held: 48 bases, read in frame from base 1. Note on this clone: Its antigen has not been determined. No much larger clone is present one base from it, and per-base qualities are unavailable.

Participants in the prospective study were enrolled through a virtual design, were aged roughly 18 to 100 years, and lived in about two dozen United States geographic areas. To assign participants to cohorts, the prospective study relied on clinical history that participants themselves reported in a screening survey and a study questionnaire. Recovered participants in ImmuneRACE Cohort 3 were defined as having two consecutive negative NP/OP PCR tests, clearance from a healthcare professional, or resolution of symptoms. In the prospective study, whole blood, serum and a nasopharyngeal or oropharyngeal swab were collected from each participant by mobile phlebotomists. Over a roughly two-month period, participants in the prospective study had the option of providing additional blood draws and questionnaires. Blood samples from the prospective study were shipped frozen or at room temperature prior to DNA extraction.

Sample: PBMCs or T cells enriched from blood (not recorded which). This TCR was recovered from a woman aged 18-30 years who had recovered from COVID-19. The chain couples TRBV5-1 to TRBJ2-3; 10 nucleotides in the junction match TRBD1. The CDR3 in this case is CASSLLGTGATDTQYF. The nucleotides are TGCGCCAGCAGCCTGCTTGGGACAGGGGCAACAGATACGCAGTATTTT.